What follows describes a single T cell receptor (beta chain). What it recognizes is unknown. These data are taken from a study of shared clonotypes between healthy human individuals. Clones were sequenced by immunoSEQ multiplex PCR, and TCRdb holds only the in-frame ones, with some missing. Of 2.3 million or so clones in the sample, approximately 95% were seen once. Study-level results: Naive CD4 clonotypes were shared across several donors at roughly 5%.

Input material: naive CD4+ T cells from PBMCs. The subset denotes: CD45RA+ positively selected. The sequence came from a man aged 18 to 29 in good health. Some clones in this sample may be carry-over from other donors' samples.

CDR3 residues: CASSPAGLNQETQYF. The CDR3 bases are TGCGCCAGCAGCCCGGCGGGCCTAAACCAAGAGACCCAGTACTTC. The genes are TRBV5-1 and TRBJ2-5, with D perhaps TRBD2 (5 bases). Trimming removed 4 bases at V and 0 bases at J, with 13 bases between. Per germline, CDR1 SGHRS and CDR2 YFSETQ. CDR3 length: 15 amino acids.